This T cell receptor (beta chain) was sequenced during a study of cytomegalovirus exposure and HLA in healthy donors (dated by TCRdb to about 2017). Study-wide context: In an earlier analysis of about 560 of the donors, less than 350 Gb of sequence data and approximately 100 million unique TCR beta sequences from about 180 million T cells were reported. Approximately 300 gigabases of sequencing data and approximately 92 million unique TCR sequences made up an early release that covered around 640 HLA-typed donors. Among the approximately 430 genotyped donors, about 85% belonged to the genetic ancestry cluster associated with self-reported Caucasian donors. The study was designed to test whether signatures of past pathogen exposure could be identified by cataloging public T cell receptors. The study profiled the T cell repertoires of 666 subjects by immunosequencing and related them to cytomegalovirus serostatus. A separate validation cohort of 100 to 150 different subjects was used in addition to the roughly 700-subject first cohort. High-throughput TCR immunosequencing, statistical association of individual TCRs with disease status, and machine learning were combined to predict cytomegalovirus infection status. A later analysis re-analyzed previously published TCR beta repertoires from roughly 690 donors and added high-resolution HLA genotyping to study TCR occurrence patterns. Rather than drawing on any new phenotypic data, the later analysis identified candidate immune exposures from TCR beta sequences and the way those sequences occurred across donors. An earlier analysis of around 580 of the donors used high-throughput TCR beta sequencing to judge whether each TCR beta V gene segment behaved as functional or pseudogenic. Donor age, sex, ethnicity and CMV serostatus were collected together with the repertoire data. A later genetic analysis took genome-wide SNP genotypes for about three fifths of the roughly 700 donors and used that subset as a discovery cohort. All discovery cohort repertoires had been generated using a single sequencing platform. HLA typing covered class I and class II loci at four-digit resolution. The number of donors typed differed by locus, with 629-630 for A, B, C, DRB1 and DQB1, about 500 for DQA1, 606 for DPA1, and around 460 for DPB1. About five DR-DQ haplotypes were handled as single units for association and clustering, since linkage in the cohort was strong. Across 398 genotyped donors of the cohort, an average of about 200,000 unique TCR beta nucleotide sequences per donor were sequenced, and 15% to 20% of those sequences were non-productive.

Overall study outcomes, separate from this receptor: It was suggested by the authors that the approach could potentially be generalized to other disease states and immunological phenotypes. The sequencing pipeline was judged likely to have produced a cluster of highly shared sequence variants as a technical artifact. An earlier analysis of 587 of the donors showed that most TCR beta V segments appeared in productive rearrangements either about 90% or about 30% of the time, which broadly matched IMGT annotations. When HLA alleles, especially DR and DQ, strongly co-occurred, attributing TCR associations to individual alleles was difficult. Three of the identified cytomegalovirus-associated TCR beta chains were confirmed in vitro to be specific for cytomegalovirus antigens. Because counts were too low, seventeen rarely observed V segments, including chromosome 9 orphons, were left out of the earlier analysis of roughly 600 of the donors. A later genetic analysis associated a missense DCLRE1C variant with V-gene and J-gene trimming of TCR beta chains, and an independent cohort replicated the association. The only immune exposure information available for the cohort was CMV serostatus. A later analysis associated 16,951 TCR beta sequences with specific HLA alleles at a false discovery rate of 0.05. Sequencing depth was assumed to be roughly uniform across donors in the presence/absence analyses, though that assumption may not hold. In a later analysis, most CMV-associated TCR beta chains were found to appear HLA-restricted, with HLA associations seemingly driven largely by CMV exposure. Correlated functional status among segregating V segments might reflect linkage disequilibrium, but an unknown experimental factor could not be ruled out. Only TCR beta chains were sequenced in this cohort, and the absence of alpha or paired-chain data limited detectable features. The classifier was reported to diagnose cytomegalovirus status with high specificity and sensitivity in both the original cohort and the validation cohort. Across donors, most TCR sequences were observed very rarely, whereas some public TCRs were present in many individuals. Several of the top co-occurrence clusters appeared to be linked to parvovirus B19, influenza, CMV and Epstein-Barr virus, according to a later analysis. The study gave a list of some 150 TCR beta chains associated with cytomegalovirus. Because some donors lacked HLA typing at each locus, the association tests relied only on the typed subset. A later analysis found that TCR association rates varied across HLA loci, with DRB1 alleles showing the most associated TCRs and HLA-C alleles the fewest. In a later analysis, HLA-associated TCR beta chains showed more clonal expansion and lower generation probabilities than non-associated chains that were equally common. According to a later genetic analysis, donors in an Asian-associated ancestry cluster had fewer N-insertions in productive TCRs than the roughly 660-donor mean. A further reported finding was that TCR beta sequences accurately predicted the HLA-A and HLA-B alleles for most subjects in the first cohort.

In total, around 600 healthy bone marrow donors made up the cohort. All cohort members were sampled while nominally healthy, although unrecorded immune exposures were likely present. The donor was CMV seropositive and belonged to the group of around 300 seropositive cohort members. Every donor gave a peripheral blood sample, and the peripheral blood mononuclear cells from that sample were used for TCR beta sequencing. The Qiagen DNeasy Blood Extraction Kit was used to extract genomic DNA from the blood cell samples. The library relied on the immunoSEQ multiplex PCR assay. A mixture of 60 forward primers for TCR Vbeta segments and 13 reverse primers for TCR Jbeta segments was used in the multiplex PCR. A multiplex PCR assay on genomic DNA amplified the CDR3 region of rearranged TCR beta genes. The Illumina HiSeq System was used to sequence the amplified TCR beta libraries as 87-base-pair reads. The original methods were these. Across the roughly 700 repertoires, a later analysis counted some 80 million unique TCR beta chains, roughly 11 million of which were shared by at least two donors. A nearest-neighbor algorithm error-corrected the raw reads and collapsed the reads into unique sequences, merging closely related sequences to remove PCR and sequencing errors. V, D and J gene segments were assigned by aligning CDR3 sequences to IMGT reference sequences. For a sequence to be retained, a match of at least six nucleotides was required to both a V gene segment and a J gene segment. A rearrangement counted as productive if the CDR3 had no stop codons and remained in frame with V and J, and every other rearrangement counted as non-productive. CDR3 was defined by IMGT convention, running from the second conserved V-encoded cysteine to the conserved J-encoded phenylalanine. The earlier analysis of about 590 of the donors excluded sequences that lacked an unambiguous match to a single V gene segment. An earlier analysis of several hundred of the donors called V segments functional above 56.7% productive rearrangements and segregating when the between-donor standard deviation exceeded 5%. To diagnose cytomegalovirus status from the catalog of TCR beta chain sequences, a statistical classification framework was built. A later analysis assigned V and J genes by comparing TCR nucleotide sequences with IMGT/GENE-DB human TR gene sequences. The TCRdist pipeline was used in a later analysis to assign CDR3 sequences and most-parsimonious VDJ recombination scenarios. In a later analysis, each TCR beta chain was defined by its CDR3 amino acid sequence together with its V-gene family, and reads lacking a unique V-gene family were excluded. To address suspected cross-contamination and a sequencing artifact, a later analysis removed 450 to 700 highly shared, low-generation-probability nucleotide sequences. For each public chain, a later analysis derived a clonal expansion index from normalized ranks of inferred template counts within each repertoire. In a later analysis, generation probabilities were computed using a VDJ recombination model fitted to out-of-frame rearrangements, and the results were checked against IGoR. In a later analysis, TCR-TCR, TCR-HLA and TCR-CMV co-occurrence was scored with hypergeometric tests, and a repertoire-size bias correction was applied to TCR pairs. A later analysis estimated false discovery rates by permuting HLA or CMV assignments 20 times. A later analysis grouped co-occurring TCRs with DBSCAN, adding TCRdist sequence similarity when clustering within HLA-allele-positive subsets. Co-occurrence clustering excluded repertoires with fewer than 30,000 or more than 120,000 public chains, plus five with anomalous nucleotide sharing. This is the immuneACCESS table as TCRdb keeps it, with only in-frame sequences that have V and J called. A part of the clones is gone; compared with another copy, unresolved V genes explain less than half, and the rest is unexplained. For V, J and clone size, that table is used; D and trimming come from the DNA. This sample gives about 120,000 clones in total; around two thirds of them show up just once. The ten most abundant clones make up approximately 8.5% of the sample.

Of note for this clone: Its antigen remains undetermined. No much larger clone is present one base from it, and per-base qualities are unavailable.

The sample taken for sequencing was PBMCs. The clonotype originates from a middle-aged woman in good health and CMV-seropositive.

At the DNA level, the sequence is TGTGCCAGCAGTGGGAACCGGGGGGTCAACTATGGCTACACCTTC. This encodes CASSGNRGVNYGYTF. This chain is built from TRBV6-1 and TRBJ1-2; the D gene is perhaps TRBD1, from 5 matching bases. The V end loses 4 bases and the J end loses 2 bases, and a stretch of 14 bases separates them. The CDR3 goes from the cysteine to the phenylalanine over 15 residues. This entry keeps only the CDR3 DNA: 45 bases, framed from base 1. For CDR1 and CDR2, the germline V gene lists MNHNS and SASEGT.